This T cell receptor (beta chain) was obtained from a study of blood T cell repertoires in COVID-19. The length of the CDR3 is 15 residues. Trimming cost V 4 bases and J 7 bases, with 18 bases left between them. Germline CDR1 reads SGDLS; CDR2 reads YYNGEE. Measured with immunoSEQ multiplex PCR; TCRdb has only the in-frame clones, and not every one. The data contain 250,000 to 300,000 clones, roughly 88% of them seen just once; the ten biggest clones take up 2.3%. The source material was PBMCs or T cells enriched from blood (not recorded which). The source of this sequence is a woman aged 40-49 years with acute COVID-19. V and J are TRBV9 and TRBJ1-3; a weak D match, TRBD1 (5 bases). Here the CDR3 reads CASSPNQGIGNTIYF. For the CDR3, the DNA is TGTGCCAGCAGCCCCAACCAGGGTATTGGGAACACCATATATTTT.